This entry features one T cell receptor (beta chain) sequence. The repertoire was sequenced with immunoSEQ multiplex PCR; TCRdb's copy has only in-frame clones and lacks some. The repertoire has 200,000 or so clones, around 80% of them found once; the top ten carry 1.5% to 2%. This sample is drawn from a study of blood T cell repertoires in COVID-19. About the research overall: Sample material is recorded as cDNA or gDNA derived from T cells, B-cell-depleted T cells, or PBMCs.

Individuals aged roughly 18 to 95 years were recruited from 24 US areas. Cohort placement rested on clinical history that participants reported themselves. This receptor was taken from a man between 60 and 70 years old who had recovered from COVID-19. Sequenced sample: PBMCs or T cells enriched from blood (not recorded which).

CDR3 sequence reads: CASSQGGGYEQYF. DNA of the CDR3: TGTGCCAGCAGCCAAGGGGGCGGCTACGAGCAGTACTTC. The chain employs TRBV3-1 (or the pseudogene TRBV3-2) and TRBJ2-7, with D possibly being TRBD1 (5 bases). V was clipped by 1 base and J by 3 bases, with 7 bases between them. The CDR3 has 13 amino acids. CDR1 is LGHDT and CDR2 is YNNKEL in the germline V gene (reference sequence).